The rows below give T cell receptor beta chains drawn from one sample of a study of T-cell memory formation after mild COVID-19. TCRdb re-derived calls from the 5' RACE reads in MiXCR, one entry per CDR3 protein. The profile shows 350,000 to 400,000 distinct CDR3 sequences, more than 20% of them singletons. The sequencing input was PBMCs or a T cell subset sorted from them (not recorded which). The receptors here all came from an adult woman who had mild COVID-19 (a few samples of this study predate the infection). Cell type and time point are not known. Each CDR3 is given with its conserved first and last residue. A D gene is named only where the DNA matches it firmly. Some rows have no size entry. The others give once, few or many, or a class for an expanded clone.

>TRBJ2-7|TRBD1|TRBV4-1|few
CASSQGVTGNLPYF
TGCGCCAGCAGCCAAGGAGTGACAGGGAATCTACCCTACTTC
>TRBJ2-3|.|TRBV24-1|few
CATSDSLRSGVWTDTQYF
TGTGCCACCAGTGATTCCTTGAGATCAGGGGTGTGGACAGATACGCAGTATTTT
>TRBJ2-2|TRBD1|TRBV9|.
CASSVTGGTGELFF
TGTGCCAGCAGCGTGACAGGGGGCACCGGGGAGCTGTTTTTT
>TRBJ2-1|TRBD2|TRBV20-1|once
CSQAGPHNEQFF
TGCAGTCAAGCGGGACCCCACAATGAGCAGTTCTTC
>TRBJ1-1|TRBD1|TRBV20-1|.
CSARAQGGTEAFF
TGCAGTGCTAGAGCCCAGGGGGGCACTGAAGCTTTCTTT
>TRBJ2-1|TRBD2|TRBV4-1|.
CASSQGVLAGIYNEQFF
TGCGCCAGCAGCCAAGGTGTGCTAGCGGGAATCTACAATGAGCAGTTCTTC
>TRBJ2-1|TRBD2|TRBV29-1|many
CSGQGLAGPNEQFF
TGCAGCGGCCAGGGACTAGCGGGACCCAATGAGCAGTTCTTC
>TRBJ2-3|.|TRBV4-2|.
CASSQEFTGEVTDTQYF
TGTGCCAGCAGCCAAGAATTTACGGGAGAGGTTACAGATACGCAGTATTTT
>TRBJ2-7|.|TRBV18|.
CASSPSPGQNYEQYF
TGTGCCAGCTCACCATCCCCGGGACAAAATTACGAGCAGTACTTC
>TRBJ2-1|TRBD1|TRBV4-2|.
CASSLSGTGLNNEQFF
TGTGCCAGCAGCCTTTCCGGGACAGGGTTAAACAATGAGCAGTTCTTC
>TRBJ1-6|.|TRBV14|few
CASSQAKRSPLHF
TGTGCCAGCAGCCAAGCAAAGAGGTCACCCCTCCACTTT
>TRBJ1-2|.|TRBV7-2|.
CASSLRNGDYGYTF
TGTGCCAGCAGCTTAAGAAACGGTGACTATGGCTACACCTTC
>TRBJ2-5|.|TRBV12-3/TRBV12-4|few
CASSYGGRTQETQYF
TGTGCCAGCAGTTATGGGGGCCGGACCCAAGAGACCCAGTACTTC
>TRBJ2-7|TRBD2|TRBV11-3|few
CASSRTSGKYEQYF
TGTGCCAGCAGCCGGACTAGCGGGAAATACGAGCAGTACTTC
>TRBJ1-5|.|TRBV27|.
CASSPQQQGFQPQHF
TGTGCCAGCAGTCCTCAACAACAGGGTTTTCAGCCCCAGCATTTT
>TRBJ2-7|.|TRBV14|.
CASSQDGSFSSYEQYF
TGTGCCAGCAGCCAAGATGGGAGCTTTTCCTCCTACGAGCAGTACTTC
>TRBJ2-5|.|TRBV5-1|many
CASRQGYREETQYF
TGCGCCAGCCGCCAAGGATACAGGGAGGAGACCCAGTACTTC
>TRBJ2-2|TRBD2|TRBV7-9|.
CASSLNAGRTGELFF
TGTGCCAGCAGCTTAAACGCCGGGAGGACCGGGGAGCTGTTTTTT
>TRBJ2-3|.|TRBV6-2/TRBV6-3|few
CASRAHRVATDTQYF
TGTGCCAGCAGAGCCCACAGGGTTGCCACAGATACGCAGTATTTT
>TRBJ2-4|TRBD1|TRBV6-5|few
CASSYRDSTPRVKNIQYF
TGTGCCAGCAGTTACAGGGACAGCACACCAAGAGTCAAAAACATTCAGTACTTC
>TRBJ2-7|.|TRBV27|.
CASSSLGTGPSYEQYF
TGTGCCAGCAGTTCCTTAGGCACAGGCCCTTCCTACGAGCAGTACTTC
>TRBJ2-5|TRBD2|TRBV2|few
CASMGGSQETQYF
TGTGCCAGCATGGGGGGGTCCCAAGAGACCCAGTACTTC
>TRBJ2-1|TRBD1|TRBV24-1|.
CATSAPLGTGLDNEQFF
TGTGCCACCAGTGCCCCCCTCGGGACAGGGTTAGACAATGAGCAGTTCTTC
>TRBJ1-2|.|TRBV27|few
CASSLSGQTLYGYTF
TGTGCCAGCAGTTTATCCGGACAGACCCTCTATGGCTACACCTTC
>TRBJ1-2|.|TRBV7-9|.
CASSFRGGYGYTF
TGTGCCAGCAGCTTTCGAGGAGGCTATGGCTACACCTTC
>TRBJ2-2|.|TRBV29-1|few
CSVESVNTGELFF
TGCAGCGTTGAGTCTGTTAACACCGGGGAGCTGTTTTTT
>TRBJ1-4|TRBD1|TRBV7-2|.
CASSINPGQGSEKLFF
TGTGCCAGCAGCATCAACCCGGGACAGGGGTCTGAAAAACTGTTTTTT
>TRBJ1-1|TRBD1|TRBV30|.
CAWSVGKYRGSRDTEAFF
TGTGCCTGGAGTGTCGGCAAGTACAGGGGGTCTAGGGACACTGAAGCTTTCTTT
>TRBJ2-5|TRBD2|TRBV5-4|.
CASSAAMQGLAGGETQYF
TGTGCCAGCAGCGCGGCAATGCAGGGACTAGCGGGAGGGGAGACCCAGTACTTC
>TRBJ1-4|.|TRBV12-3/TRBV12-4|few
CASSVGSRGGSEKLFF
TGTGCCAGCAGCGTAGGATCGCGAGGGGGGAGTGAAAAACTGTTTTTT
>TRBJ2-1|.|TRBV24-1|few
CATSDPQGNEQFF
TGTGCCACCAGTGATCCCCAGGGGAATGAGCAGTTCTTC
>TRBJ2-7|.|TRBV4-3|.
CASSQERTFVEQYF
TGCGCCAGCAGCCAAGAGCGAACATTTGTGGAGCAGTACTTC
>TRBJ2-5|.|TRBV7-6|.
CASSSGLRTGYEKETQYF
TGTGCCAGCAGCTCGGGGCTCCGGACGGGCTACGAAAAAGAGACCCAGTACTTC
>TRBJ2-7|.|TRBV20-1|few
CSARDVTRHAYEQYF
TGCAGTGCTAGAGATGTTACACGTCATGCCTACGAGCAGTACTTC
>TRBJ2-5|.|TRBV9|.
CASSVGGIGTAQETQYF
TGTGCCAGCAGCGTAGGAGGGATCGGGACGGCCCAAGAGACCCAGTACTTC
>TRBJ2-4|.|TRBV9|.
CASSVGGGDRNIQYF
TGTGCCAGCAGCGTAGGAGGGGGGGACAGAAACATTCAGTACTTC
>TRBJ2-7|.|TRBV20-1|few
CSARYDRRFYEQYF
TGCAGTGCTAGATATGACAGGCGTTTCTACGAGCAGTACTTC
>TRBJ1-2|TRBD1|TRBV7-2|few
CASSLGQAWGYGYTF
TGTGCCAGCAGCCTGGGACAGGCCTGGGGTTATGGCTACACCTTC
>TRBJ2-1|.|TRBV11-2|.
CASSFFGQGNEQFF
TGTGCCAGCAGCTTCTTCGGCCAGGGCAATGAGCAGTTCTTC
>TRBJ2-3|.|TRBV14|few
CASSQAPVLTPGDTQYF
TGTGCCAGCAGCCAAGCGCCAGTTCTGACACCTGGGGATACGCAGTATTTT
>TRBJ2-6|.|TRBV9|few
CASSDYTSSGANVLTF
TGTGCCAGCAGCGATTACACCAGCTCTGGGGCCAACGTCCTGACTTTC
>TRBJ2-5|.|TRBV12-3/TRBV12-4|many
CASSLGQQQETQYF
TGTGCCAGCAGTTTAGGACAGCAGCAAGAGACCCAGTACTTC
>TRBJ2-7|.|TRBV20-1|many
CSARDLSHEQYF
TGCAGTGCTAGAGATCTCTCACACGAGCAGTACTTC
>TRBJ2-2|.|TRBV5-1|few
CASSGQSNTGELFF
TGCGCCAGCAGCGGACAGTCCAACACCGGGGAGCTGTTTTTT
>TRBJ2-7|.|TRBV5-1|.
CASSPALGSGLYEQYF
TGCGCCAGCAGTCCGGCCCTGGGGAGCGGGCTCTACGAGCAGTACTTC
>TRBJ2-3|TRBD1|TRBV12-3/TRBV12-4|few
CASSLTGGESDTQYF
TGTGCCAGCAGTCTGACAGGGGGGGAGTCAGATACGCAGTATTTT
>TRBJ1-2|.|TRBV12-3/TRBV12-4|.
CASSLQGNGGNYGYTF
TGTGCCAGCAGTTTACAGGGGAATGGGGGGAACTATGGCTACACCTTC
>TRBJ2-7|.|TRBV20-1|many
CSASRGARNEQYF
TGCAGTGCTAGTCGGGGGGCGCGGAACGAGCAGTACTTC
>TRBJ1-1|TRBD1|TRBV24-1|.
CATTPQGPEYTEAFF
TGTGCCACCACCCCACAGGGGCCAGAGTACACTGAAGCTTTCTTT
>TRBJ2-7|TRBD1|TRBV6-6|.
CASSYVQGSYEQYF
TGTGCCAGCAGTTACGTACAGGGGAGCTACGAGCAGTACTTC
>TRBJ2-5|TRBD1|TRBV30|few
CAWSSGGWETQYF
TGTGCCTGGAGTTCAGGGGGCTGGGAGACCCAGTACTTC
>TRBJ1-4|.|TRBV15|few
CATSRDLRTSEKLFF
TGTGCCACCAGCAGAGATCTTAGGACCTCGGAAAAACTGTTTTTT
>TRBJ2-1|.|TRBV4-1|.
CASSQVEGHLGNEQFF
TGCGCCAGCAGCCAAGTAGAGGGACACTTGGGGAATGAGCAGTTCTTC